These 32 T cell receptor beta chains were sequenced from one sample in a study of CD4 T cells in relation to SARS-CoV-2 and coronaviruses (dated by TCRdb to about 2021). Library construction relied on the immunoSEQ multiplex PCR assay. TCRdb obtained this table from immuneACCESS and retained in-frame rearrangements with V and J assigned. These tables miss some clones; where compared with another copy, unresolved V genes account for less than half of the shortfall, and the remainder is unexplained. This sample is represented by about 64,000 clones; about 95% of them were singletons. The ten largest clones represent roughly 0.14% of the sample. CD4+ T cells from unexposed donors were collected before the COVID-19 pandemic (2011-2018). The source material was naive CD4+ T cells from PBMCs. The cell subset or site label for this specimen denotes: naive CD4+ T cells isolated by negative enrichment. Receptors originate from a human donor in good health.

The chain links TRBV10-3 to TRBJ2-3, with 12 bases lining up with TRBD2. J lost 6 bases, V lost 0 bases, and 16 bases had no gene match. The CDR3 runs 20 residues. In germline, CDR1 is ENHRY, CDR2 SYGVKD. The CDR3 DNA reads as TGTGCCATCAGTGAGTCGCCGAAAGAATCCGGGACTAGCGGGTGGGATACGCAGTATTTT. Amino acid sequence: CAISESPKESGTSGWDTQYF.

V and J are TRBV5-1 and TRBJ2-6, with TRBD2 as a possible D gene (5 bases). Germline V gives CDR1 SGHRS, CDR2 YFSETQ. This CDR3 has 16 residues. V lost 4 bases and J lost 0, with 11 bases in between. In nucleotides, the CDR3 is TGCGCCAGCAGCCAAGACGGGAACTCTGGGGCCAACGTCCTGACTTTC. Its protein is CASSQDGNSGANVLTF.

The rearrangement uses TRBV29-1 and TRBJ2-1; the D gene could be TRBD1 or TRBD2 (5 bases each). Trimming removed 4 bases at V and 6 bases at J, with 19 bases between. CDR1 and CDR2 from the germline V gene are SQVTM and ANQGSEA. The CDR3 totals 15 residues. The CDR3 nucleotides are TGCAGCGTTGCCCAGGGACGGGTCATCTCCAATGAGCAGTTCTTC. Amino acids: CSVAQGRVISNEQFF.

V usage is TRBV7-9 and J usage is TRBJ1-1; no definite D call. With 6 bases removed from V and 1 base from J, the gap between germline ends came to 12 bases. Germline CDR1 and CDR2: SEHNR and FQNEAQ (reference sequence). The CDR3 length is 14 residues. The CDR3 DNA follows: TGTGCCAGCAGGTGGGAGGGCGCGAACACTGAAGCTTTCTTT. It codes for CASRWEGANTEAFF.

CDR3 bases: TGCAGCGGATGGCAAGGCCAAGCTGAATACGAGCAGTACTTC. This codes for CSGWQGQAEYEQYF. The chain joins TRBV29-1 to TRBJ2-7, with D unclear. This CDR3 region has 14 residues. V lost 7 bases and J 4 bases, leaving 20 bases between the germline ends. Looked up from germline, CDR1 is SQVTM and CDR2 is ANQGSEA.

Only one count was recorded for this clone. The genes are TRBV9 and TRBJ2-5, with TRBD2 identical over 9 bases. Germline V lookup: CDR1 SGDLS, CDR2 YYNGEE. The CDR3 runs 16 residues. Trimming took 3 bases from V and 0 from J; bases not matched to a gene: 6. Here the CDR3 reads CASSAEAGGYQETQYF. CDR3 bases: TGTGCCAGCAGCGCCGAGGCGGGAGGGTACCAAGAGACCCAGTACTTC.

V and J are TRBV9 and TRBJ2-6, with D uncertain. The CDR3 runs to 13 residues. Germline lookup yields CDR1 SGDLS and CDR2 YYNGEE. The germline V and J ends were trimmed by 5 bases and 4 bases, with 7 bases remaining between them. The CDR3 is CASRGRGANVLTF. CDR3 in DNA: TGTGCCAGCAGGGGTAGGGGGGCCAACGTCCTGACTTTC.

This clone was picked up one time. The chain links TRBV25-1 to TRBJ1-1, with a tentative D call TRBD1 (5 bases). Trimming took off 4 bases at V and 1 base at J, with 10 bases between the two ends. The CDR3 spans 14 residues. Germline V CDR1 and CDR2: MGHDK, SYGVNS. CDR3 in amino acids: CASSAGRQNTEAFF. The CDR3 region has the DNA TGTGCCAGCAGTGCGGGACGCCAGAACACTGAAGCTTTCTTT.

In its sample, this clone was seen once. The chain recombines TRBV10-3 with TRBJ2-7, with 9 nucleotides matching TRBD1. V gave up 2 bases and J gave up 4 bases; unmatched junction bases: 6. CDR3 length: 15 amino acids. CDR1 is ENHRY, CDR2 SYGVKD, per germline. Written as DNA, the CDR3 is TGTGCCATCAGTGAGGGAAGGGACAGGGAGTACGAGCAGTACTTC. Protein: CAISEGRDREYEQYF.

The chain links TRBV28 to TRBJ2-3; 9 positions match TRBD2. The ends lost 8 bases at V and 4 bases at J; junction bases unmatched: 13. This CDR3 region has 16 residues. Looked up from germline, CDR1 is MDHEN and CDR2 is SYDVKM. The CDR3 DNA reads TGTGCCAGCCCTCCCCGAGTCCTAGCGGGATCAGATACGCAGTATTTT. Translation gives CASPPRVLAGSDTQYF.

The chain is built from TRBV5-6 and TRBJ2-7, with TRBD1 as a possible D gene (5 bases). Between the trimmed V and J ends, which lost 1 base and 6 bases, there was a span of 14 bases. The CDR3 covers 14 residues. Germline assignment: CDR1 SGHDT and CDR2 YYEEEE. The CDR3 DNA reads TGTGCCAGCAGCTTGCGGTCCAGGGCCTCCGAGCAGTACTTC. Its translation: CASSLRSRASEQYF.

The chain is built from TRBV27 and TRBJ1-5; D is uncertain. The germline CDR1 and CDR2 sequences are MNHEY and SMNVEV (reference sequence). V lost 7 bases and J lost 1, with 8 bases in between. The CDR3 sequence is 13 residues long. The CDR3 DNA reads TGTGCCAGCAAAGGGTGGAGCAATCAGCCCCAGCATTTT. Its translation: CASKGWSNQPQHF.

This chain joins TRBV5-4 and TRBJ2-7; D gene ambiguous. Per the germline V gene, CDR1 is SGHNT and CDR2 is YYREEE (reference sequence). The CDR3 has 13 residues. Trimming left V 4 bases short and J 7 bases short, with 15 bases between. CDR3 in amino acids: CASSPRATGEQYF. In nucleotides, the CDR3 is TGTGCCAGCAGCCCCCGGGCCACCGGGGAGCAGTACTTC.

CDR3 sequence (DNA): TGTGCCACCAGGGACAGGGGATACAATGAGCAGTTCTTC. This gives the protein CATRDRGYNEQFF. The V gene is TRBV15, the J gene TRBJ2-1; 9 positions agree with TRBD1. The CDR3 has 13 amino acids. Trimming took 6 bases from V and 4 from J; bases not matched to a gene: 1. From germline, CDR1 is LNHNV and CDR2 YYDKDF (reference sequence).

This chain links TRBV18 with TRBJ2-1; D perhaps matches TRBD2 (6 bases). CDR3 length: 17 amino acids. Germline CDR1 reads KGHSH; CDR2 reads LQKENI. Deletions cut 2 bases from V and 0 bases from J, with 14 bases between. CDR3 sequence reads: CASSPRSGGDSYNEQFF. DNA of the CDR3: TGTGCCAGCTCACCAAGGTCTGGCGGGGACTCCTACAATGAGCAGTTCTTC.

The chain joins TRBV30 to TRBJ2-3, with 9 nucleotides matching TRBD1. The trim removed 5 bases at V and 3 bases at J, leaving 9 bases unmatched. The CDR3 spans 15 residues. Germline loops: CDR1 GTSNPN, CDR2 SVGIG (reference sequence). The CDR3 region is CAWGGTGSETDTQYF. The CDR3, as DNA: TGTGCCTGGGGGGGGACAGGGAGCGAAACAGATACGCAGTATTTT.

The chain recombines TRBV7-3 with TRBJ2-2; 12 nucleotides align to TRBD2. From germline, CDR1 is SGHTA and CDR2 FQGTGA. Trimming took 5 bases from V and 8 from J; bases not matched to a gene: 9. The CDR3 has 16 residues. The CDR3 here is CASSRTSGIFVGELFF. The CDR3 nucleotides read TGTGCCAGCAGCCGGACTAGCGGGATTTTCGTAGGGGAGCTGTTTTTT.

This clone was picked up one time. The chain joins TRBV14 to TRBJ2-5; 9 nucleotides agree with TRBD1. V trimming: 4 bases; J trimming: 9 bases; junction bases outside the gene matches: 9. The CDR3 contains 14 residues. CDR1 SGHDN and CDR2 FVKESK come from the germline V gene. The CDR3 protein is CASSPGQGPLAQYF. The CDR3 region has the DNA TGTGCCAGCAGCCCGGGACAGGGCCCTCTGGCCCAGTACTTC.

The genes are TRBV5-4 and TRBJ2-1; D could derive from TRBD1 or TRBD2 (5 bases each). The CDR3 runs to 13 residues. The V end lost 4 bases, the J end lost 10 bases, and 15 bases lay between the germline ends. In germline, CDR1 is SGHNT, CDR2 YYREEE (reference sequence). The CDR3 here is CASSTRDRIEQFF. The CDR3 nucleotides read TGTGCCAGCAGCACTCGGGACCGGATAGAGCAGTTCTTC.

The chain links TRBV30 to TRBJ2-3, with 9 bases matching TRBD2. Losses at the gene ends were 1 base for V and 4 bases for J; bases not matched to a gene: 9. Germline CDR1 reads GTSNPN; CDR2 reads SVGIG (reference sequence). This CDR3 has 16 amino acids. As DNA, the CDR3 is TGTGCCTGGAGTGGGCCGCTAGCGGGAAGGGCAGATACGCAGTATTTT. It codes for CAWSGPLAGRADTQYF.

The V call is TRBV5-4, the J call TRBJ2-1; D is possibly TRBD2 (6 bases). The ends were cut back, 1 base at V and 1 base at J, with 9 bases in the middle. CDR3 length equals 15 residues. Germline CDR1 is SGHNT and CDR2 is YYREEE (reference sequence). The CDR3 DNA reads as TGTGCCAGCAGCTTGACTAGCTTGTCCTACAATGAGCAGTTCTTC. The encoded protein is CASSLTSLSYNEQFF. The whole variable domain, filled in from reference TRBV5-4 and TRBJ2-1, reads ETGVTQSPTHLIKTRGQQVTLRCSSQSGHNTVSWYQQALGQGPQFIFQYYREEENGRGNFPPRFSGLQFPNYSSELNVNALELDDSALYLCASSLTSLSYNEQFFGPGTRLTVL.

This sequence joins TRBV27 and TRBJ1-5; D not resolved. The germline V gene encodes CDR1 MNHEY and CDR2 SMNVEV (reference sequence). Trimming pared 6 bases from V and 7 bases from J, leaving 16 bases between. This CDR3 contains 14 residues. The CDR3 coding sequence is TGTGCCAGCAGAAAACAGCCCCCACAACAGCCCCAGCATTTT. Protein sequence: CASRKQPPQQPQHF.

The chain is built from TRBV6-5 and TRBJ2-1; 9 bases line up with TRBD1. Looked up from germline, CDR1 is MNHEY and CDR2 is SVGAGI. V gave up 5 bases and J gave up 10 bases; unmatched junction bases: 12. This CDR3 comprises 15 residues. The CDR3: CASSPSRDRVGEQFF. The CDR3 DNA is TGTGCCAGCAGTCCGTCCCGGGACAGGGTCGGGGAGCAGTTCTTC.

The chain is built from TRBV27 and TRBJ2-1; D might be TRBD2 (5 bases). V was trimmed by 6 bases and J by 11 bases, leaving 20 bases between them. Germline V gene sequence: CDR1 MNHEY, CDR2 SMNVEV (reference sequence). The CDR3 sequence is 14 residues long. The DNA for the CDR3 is TGTGCCAGCAGCCTTGGGCTAGCTTCCCCAAAGCAGTTCTTC. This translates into CASSLGLASPKQFF.

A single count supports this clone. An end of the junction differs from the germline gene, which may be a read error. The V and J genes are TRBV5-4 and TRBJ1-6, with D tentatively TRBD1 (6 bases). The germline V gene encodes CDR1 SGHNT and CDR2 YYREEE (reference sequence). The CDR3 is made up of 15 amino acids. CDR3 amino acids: CASSLGGQPNSPLHF. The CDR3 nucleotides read TGTGCCAGCAGCCTAGGTGGACAGCCAAATTCGCCCCTCCACTTT.

The CDR3 loop is CASSLDVHEQYF. CDR3 coding DNA: TGTGCCAGCAGCTTAGACGTCCACGAGCAGTACTTC. V gene TRBV7-9 combines with J gene TRBJ2-7; D uncertain. The CDR3 consists of 12 residues. The germline V gene has CDR1 SEHNR and CDR2 FQNEAQ (reference sequence). Trimming removed 1 base from V and 5 bases from J, with 6 bases in between.

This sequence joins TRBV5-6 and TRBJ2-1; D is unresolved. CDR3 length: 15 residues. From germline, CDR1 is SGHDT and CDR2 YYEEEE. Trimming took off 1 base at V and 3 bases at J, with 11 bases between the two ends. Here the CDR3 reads CASSLYAANYNEQFF. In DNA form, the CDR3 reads TGTGCCAGCAGCTTGTATGCAGCGAACTACAATGAGCAGTTCTTC.

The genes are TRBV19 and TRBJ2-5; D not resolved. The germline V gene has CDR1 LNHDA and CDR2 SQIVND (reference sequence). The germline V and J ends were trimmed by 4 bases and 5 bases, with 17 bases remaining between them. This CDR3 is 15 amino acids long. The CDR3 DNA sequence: TGTGCCAGTAGTACCCCGGACCGTGGTGGTGAGACCCAGTACTTC. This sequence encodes CASSTPDRGGETQYF.

The CDR3 sequence is CASSVAQPTNEQFF. The CDR3 bases are TGTGCCAGCTCGGTAGCGCAACCCACAAATGAGCAGTTCTTC. This chain connects TRBV28 to TRBJ2-1; D perhaps matches TRBD2 (5 bases). This CDR3 has 14 residues. Trimming left V 8 bases short and J 7 bases short, with 18 bases between. Per the germline V gene, CDR1 is MDHEN and CDR2 is SYDVKM.

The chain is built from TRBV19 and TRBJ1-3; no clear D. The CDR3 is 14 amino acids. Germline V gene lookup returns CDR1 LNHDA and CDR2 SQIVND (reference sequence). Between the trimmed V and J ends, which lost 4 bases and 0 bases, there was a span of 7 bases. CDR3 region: CASSTSPSGNTIYF. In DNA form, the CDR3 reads TGTGCCAGTAGTACGTCGCCCTCTGGAAACACCATATATTTT.

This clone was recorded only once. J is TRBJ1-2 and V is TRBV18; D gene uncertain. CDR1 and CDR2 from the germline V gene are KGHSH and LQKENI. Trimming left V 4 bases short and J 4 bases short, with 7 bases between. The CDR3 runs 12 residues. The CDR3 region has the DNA TGTGCCAGCTCACAGCAGACCTATGGCTACACCTTC. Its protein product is CASSQQTYGYTF.

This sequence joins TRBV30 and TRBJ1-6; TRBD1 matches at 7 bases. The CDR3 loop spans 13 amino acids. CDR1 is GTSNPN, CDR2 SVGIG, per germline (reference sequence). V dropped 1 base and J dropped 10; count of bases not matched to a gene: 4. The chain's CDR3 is CAWSGGGGSPLHF. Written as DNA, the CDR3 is TGTGCCTGGAGTGGAGGGGGCGGATCACCCCTCCACTTT.